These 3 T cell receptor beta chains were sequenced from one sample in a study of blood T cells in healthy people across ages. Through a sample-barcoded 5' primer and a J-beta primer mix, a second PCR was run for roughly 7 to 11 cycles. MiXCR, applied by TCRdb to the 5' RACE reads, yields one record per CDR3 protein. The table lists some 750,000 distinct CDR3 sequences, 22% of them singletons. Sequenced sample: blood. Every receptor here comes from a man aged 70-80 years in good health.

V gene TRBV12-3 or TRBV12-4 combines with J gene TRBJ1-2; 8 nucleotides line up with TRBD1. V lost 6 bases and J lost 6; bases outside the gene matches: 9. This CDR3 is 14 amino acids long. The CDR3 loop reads CASRHGQGDHGYTF. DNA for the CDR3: TGTGCCAGCAGACACGGACAGGGTGATCATGGCTACACCTTC.

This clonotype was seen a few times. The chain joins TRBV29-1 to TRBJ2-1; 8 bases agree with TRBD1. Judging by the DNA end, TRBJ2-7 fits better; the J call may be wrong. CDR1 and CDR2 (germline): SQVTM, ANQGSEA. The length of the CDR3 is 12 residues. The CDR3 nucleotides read TGCAGCGTGGGGACAGGACCACGCGAGCAGTACTTC. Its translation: CSVGTGPREQYF.

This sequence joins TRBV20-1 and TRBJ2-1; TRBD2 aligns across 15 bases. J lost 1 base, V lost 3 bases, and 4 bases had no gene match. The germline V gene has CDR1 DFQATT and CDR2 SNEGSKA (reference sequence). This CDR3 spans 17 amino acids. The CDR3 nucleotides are TGCAGTGCTAGCCTAGGACTAGCGGGAGGGTCCTACAATGAGCAGTTCTTC. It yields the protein CSASLGLAGGSYNEQFF.